The clone carrying this T cell receptor (beta chain) was seen many times. What it recognizes is unknown. The sample is drawn from a study of neurological immune-mediated disorders. Study findings and constraints: Patients with HTLV-1-associated myelopathy showed the most TCR clonal expansion. Those with multiple sclerosis showed the least, falling below healthy controls.

The CDR3 consists of 16 residues. The V segment lost 4 bases and the J segment 2 bases; nucleotides outside the gene matches: 7. Germline CDR1 reads SGHVS; CDR2 reads FQNEAQ. Over 180 million TCR-beta sequences (from 15-18 subjects) were yielded by each sequencing run. Each CDR3 protein is one row after TCRdb ran MiXCR on the 5' RACE reads. The sample shows about 54,000 distinct CDR3 sequences, 3.5% to 4% of them seen only once. The material sequenced was CD4+ T cells from blood. This clonotype was sampled from a middle-aged woman with multiple sclerosis. This sequence joins TRBV7-8 and TRBJ2-7; 11 nucleotides match TRBD2. The CDR3 spells CASSYQLAGVAYEQYF. The DNA of the CDR3 is TGTGCCAGCAGCTACCAACTAGCGGGGGTCGCCTACGAGCAGTACTTC.